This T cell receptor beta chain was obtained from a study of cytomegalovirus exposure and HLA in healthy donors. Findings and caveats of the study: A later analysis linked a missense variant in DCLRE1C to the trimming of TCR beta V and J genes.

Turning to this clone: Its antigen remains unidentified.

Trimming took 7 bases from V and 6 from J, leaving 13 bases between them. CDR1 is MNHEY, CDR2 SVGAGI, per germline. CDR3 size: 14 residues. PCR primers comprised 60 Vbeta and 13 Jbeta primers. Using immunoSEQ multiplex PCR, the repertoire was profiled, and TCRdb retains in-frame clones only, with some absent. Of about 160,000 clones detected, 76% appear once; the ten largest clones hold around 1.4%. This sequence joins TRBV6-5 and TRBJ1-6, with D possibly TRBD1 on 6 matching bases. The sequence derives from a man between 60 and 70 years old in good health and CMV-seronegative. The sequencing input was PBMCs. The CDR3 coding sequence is TGTGCCAGCAACAAACAGGGTTCTAATTCACCCCTCCACTTT. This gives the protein CASNKQGSNSPLHF.